This T cell receptor beta chain was documented in a study of T cell repertoires and Cas9 in healthy adults. Study details: CD4 and CD8 compartments: SpCas9-reactive T cells profiled for potency, cytotoxicity, lineage. Study observations and caveats: SpCas9-reactive regulatory T cells reportedly mitigated SpCas9-reactive effector T cells in vitro.

Clones were read by immunoSEQ multiplex PCR, and TCRdb kept only the in-frame ones, dropping some. The sample carries approximately 23,000 clones, 75% to 95% recorded once. Regarding this clone: Its antigen is currently unknown.

Germline V gene lookup returns CDR1 SGHKS and CDR2 YYEKEE (reference sequence). The germline V and J ends were trimmed by 2 bases and 5 bases, with 13 bases remaining between them. CDR3 length: 14 amino acids. The receptor's source is a human donor in good health. This chain uses TRBV5-5 with TRBJ2-5; D assignment may be TRBD1 or TRBD2 (5 bases each). Sequencing input: CD4+ effector T cells (CD127+, CD25-, CD137-, CD154-) from PBMCs; culture status not recorded. CDR3 amino acids: CASSFGTDVETQYF. The CDR3 nucleotides read TGTGCCAGCAGCTTTGGGACGGACGTTGAGACCCAGTACTTC. Full variable domain (outside the CDR3, taken from reference TRBV5-5 and TRBJ2-5): DAGVTQSPTHLIKTRGQQVTLRCSPISGHKSVSWYQQVLGQGPQFIFQYYEKEERGRGNFPDRFSARQFPNYSSELNVNALLLGDSALYLCASSFGTDVETQYFGPGTRLLVL.